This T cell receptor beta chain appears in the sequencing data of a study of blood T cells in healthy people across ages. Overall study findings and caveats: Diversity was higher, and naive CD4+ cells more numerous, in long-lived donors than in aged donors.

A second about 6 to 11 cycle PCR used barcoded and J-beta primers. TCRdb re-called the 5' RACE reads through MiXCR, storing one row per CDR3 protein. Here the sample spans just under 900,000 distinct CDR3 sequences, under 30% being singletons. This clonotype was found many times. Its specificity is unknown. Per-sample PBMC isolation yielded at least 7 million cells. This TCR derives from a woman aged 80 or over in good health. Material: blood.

In DNA form, the CDR3 reads TGTGCCAGCAGCTGGACCGGGACAACCGAGGAGCAGTTCTTC. It yields the protein CASSWTGTTEEQFF. This chain uses TRBV5-5 with TRBJ2-1; a weak D match, TRBD1 (6 bases). In germline, CDR1 is SGHKS, CDR2 YYEKEE (reference sequence). CDR3 length equals 14 residues. V shed 3 bases and J shed 10 bases, with 17 bases lying between them.